The 4 T cell receptor beta chains listed next were all sequenced from one sample in a study of blood T cell repertoires in COVID-19. Sequencing used immunoSEQ multiplex PCR; TCRdb keeps in-frame clones, though not all of them. The sample lists 110,000 to 150,000 clones; 70% to 85% were seen once. Material: peripheral blood. The receptors shown here come from a man between 60 and 70 years old with active or convalescent COVID-19.

The V call is TRBV5-4, the J call TRBJ1-2, with a tentative D call TRBD1 (5 bases). Germline assignment: CDR1 SGHNT and CDR2 YYREEE (reference sequence). The CDR3 has 15 residues. Between the trimmed V and J ends, which lost 3 bases and 7 bases, there was a span of 19 bases. In DNA, the CDR3 is TGTGCCAGCAGCTCTGGGGGGAATCCGTTAACTGGCTACACCTTC. This gives the protein CASSSGGNPLTGYTF.

The count of this clone is one. This chain connects TRBV6-2 or TRBV6-3 to TRBJ1-6; the D is unclear. V lost 5 bases and J 6 bases, leaving 11 bases between the germline ends. CDR1 is MNHEY and CDR2 is SVGEGT in the germline V gene. The CDR3 extends over 14 amino acids. The CDR3 coding sequence is TGTGCCAGCAGTCCCCGCCAGGTTAATTCACCCCTCCACTTT. Translating it yields CASSPRQVNSPLHF.

V gene TRBV15 combines with J gene TRBJ1-2; 10 positions match TRBD1. The ends lost 0 bases at V and 5 bases at J; junction bases unmatched: 15. The CDR3 is 19 amino acids. CDR1 and CDR2 (germline): LNHNV, YYDKDF (reference sequence). CDR3 nucleotide sequence: TGTGCCACCAGCAGAGATCTCACCGCGGGACAGGGGATTTCTTATGGCTACACCTTC. This sequence encodes CATSRDLTAGQGISYGYTF.

This chain joins TRBV6-2 or TRBV6-3 and TRBJ2-3, with 10 bases matching TRBD2. Germline lookup yields CDR1 MNHEY and CDR2 SVGEGT. The J segment lost 0 bases and the V segment lost 2 bases, leaving 8 bases of the junction unmatched. The CDR3 has 18 residues. This chain's CDR3 is CASSYRAGGPVSTDTQYF. DNA of the CDR3: TGTGCCAGCAGTTACCGAGCGGGAGGGCCTGTGAGCACAGATACGCAGTATTTT.